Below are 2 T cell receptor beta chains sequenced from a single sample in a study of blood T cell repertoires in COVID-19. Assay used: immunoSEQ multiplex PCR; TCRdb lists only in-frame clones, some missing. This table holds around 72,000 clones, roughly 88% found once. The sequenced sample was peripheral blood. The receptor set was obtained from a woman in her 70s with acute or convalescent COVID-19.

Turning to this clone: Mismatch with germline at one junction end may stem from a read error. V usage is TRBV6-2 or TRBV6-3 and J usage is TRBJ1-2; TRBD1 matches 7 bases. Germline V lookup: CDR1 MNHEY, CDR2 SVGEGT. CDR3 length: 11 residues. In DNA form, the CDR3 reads TGTGCCAGCAGTTCGGACAGGCGCTTATCCTTC. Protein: CASSSDRRLSF.

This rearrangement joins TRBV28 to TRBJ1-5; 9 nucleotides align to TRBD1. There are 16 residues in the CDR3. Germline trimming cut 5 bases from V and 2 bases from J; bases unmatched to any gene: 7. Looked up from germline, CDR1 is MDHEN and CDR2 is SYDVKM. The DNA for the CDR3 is TGTGCCAGCAGTCTTGGAAGACAGGGGGGCAATCAGCCCCAGCATTTT. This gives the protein CASSLGRQGGNQPQHF.